This T cell receptor beta chain derives from a study of human versus mouse CDR3 diversity and MHC coevolution. Between the trimmed V and J ends, which lost 5 bases and 1 base, there was a span of 11 bases. CDR3 length: 14 amino acids. Per the germline V gene, CDR1 is ENHRY and CDR2 is SYGVKD. Data came from immunoSEQ multiplex PCR; TCRdb stores just in-frame clones and leaves some out. Altogether some 80,000 clones are present, less than 95% being singletons, with the ten largest covering more than 0.13%. Material: naive CD4+ T cells from blood. Noted subset: CD45RO-negative CD62L-positive naive CD4 T cells. This chain joins TRBV10-3 and TRBJ1-1; possibly TRBD1 for D (6 bases). This clonotype was obtained from a person aged 25 to 75 in good health. CDR3 nucleotides: TGTGCCATCAGTAAAGACAGGCAGAACACTGAAGCTTTCTTT. It yields the protein CAISKDRQNTEAFF.